These 2 T cell receptor beta chains were all obtained from the same sample, sequenced in a study of vaccination and CD4 T cells after COVID-19. The Oncomine TCR Beta short-read assay was applied to DNA of cultured CD4+ T cells. TCRdb re-called the PCR reads through MiXCR, storing one row per CDR3 protein. The data contain tens of thousands of distinct CDR3 sequences, about 64% of them singletons. For these receptors, no antigen is known. As for treatment: roughly 10-day PBMC culture with coronavirus spike peptide pools or control peptides (ViraFEST assay). The sequencing used CD4+ T cells from blood, cultured in vitro, collected after SARS-CoV-2 vaccination. The source is a human donor who received a COVID-19 vaccine.

The chain links TRBV7-9 to TRBJ1-3, with TRBD1 matching 9 bases. The CDR3 contains 15 residues. V lost 5 bases, J lost 6 bases, and 8 bases stayed unmatched. Germline CDR1 SEHNR, CDR2 FQNEAQ (reference sequence). The CDR3 nucleotides are TGTGCCAGCAGCAACTCGGACAGGGGCTCAAACACCATATATTTT. Its translation: CASSNSDRGSNTIYF.

This chain joins TRBV20-1 and TRBJ1-1; 10 nucleotides align to TRBD1. V shed 0 bases, J shed 4 bases, and the junction held 8 bases outside the gene matches. This CDR3 spans 16 amino acids. CDR1 and CDR2 from the germline V gene are DFQATT and SNEGSKA (reference sequence). CDR3 residues: CSARDQRQGALTEAFF. CDR3 coding DNA: TGCAGTGCTAGAGATCAGAGACAGGGGGCCCTCACTGAAGCTTTCTTT.